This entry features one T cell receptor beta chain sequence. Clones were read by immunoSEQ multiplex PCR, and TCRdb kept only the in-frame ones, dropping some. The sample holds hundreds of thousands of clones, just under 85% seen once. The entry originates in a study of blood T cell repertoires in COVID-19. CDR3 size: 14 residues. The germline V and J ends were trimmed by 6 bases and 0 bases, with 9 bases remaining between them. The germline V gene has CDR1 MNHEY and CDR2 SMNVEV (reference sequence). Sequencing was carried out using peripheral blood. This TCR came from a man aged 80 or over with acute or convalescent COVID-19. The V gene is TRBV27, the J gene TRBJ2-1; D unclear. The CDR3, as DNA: TGTGCCAGCAGACTCTCTAGCTCCTACAATGAGCAGTTCTTC. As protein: CASRLSSSYNEQFF.